Listed below are T cell receptor beta chains from one sample, sequenced in a study of cytomegalovirus exposure and HLA in healthy donors. Data came from immunoSEQ multiplex PCR; TCRdb stores just in-frame clones and leaves some out. The data show 130,000 or so clones, 75% seen once. Input material: PBMCs. The receptors were sampled from a woman between 40 and 50 years old in good health and CMV-seropositive. CDR3s include the opening cysteine and the closing phenylalanine or tryptophan. D genes are given only for firm matches. Size is stated for part of the rows, as once, few or many counts, or as a class when the clone is expanded.

cdr3_aa: CASSQDRWGRQPQHF
cdr3_nt: TGCGCCAGCAGCCAAGATCGATGGGGGCGGCAGCCCCAGCATTTT
j_call: TRBJ1-5
d_call: NA
v_call: TRBV4-3
clone_size: NA

cdr3_aa: CASSSGGSNEQFF
cdr3_nt: TGTGCCAGCAGTTCAGGGGGGAGCAATGAGCAGTTCTTC
j_call: TRBJ2-1
d_call: NA
v_call: TRBV27
clone_size: NA

cdr3_aa: CASSQERTGNQPQHF
cdr3_nt: TGCGCCAGCAGCCAAGAAAGGACAGGAAATCAGCCCCAGCATTTT
j_call: TRBJ1-5
d_call: TRBD1
v_call: TRBV4-1
clone_size: NA

cdr3_aa: CASSREASYNSPLHF
cdr3_nt: TGTGCCAGCAGCAGAGAAGCCTCTTATAATTCACCCCTCCACTTT
j_call: TRBJ1-6
d_call: NA
v_call: TRBV7-8
clone_size: NA

cdr3_aa: CASSSEDRWETQYF
cdr3_nt: TGTGCCAGCAGCTCCGAGGACAGGTGGGAGACCCAGTACTTC
j_call: TRBJ2-5
d_call: TRBD1
v_call: TRBV13
clone_size: NA

cdr3_aa: CASSEYLSGEQYF
cdr3_nt: TGTGCCAGCAGTGAATACCTATCGGGGGAGCAGTACTTC
j_call: TRBJ2-5
d_call: NA
v_call: TRBV6-1
clone_size: NA

cdr3_aa: CATSRGGDTDTQYF
cdr3_nt: TGTGCCACCAGCAGAGGAGGAGACACAGATACGCAGTATTTT
j_call: TRBJ2-3
d_call: NA
v_call: TRBV15
clone_size: NA

cdr3_aa: CASSELSGEFGYTF
cdr3_nt: TGTGCCAGCAGTGAACTGTCAGGGGAGTTTGGCTACACCTTC
j_call: TRBJ1-2
d_call: NA
v_call: TRBV2
clone_size: NA

cdr3_aa: CSGTSGSTDTQYF
cdr3_nt: TGCAGCGGAACTAGCGGGAGCACAGATACGCAGTATTTT
j_call: TRBJ2-3
d_call: TRBD2
v_call: TRBV29-1
clone_size: few

cdr3_aa: CASSFNPGGKTGELFF
cdr3_nt: TGTGCCAGCAGTTTTAATCCAGGGGGCAAAACCGGGGAGCTGTTTTTT
j_call: TRBJ2-2
d_call: TRBD1
v_call: TRBV28
clone_size: few

cdr3_aa: CASSPSGATEAFF
cdr3_nt: TGTGCCAGCAGTCCCTCAGGGGCGACTGAAGCTTTCTTT
j_call: TRBJ1-1
d_call: NA
v_call: TRBV6-4
clone_size: few

cdr3_aa: CASSQERQGQDTQYF
cdr3_nt: TGTGCCAGCAGCCAAGAGAGACAGGGGCAAGATACGCAGTATTTT
j_call: TRBJ2-3
d_call: TRBD1
v_call: TRBV4-2
clone_size: NA

cdr3_aa: CASRTGSNQPQHF
cdr3_nt: TGTGCCAGCCGGACAGGTAGCAATCAGCCCCAGCATTTT
j_call: TRBJ1-5
d_call: TRBD1
v_call: TRBV28
clone_size: NA

cdr3_aa: CASSLGLAGYEQFF
cdr3_nt: TGCGCCAGCAGCTTGGGACTAGCGGGATATGAGCAGTTCTTC
j_call: TRBJ2-1
d_call: TRBD2
v_call: TRBV5-1
clone_size: medium-sized

cdr3_aa: CASSNRGNTEAFF
cdr3_nt: TGTGCCAGCAGCAACAGGGGGAACACTGAAGCTTTCTTT
j_call: TRBJ1-1
d_call: TRBD1
v_call: TRBV28
clone_size: NA

cdr3_aa: CASSFSTGYNEQFF
cdr3_nt: TGTGCCAGCAGCTTCTCGACTGGGTACAATGAGCAGTTCTTC
j_call: TRBJ2-1
d_call: NA
v_call: TRBV7-9
clone_size: NA

cdr3_aa: CASRNRDKGNTEAFF
cdr3_nt: TGTGCCAGCAGGAATAGGGACAAGGGGAACACTGAAGCTTTCTTT
j_call: TRBJ1-1
d_call: NA
v_call: TRBV2
clone_size: NA

cdr3_aa: CASSIGQLPYEQYF
cdr3_nt: TGTGCCAGTAGTATAGGACAGTTGCCCTACGAGCAGTACTTC
j_call: TRBJ2-7
d_call: NA
v_call: TRBV19
clone_size: few

cdr3_aa: CASSLGGNEKLFF
cdr3_nt: TGTGCCAGCAGTTTAGGGGGGAATGAAAAACTGTTTTTT
j_call: TRBJ1-4
d_call: NA
v_call: TRBV28
clone_size: NA

cdr3_aa: CASSLSPTGIDIQYF
cdr3_nt: TGTGCCAGCAGTTTATCCCCCACGGGGATAGACATTCAGTACTTC
j_call: TRBJ2-4
d_call: NA
v_call: TRBV27
clone_size: many

cdr3_aa: CASRSRVEQYF
cdr3_nt: TGTGCCAGCAGGTCACGAGTAGAGCAGTACTTC
j_call: TRBJ2-7
d_call: NA
v_call: TRBV6-1
clone_size: NA

cdr3_aa: CASSSTRDRLYEQYF
cdr3_nt: TGTGCCAGCAGTTCCACACGGGACAGGCTCTACGAGCAGTACTTC
j_call: TRBJ2-7
d_call: TRBD1
v_call: TRBV25-1
clone_size: NA

cdr3_aa: CAAPGLAGYEQYF
cdr3_nt: TGTGCCGCCCCGGGACTAGCGGGGTACGAGCAGTACTTC
j_call: TRBJ2-7
d_call: TRBD2
v_call: TRBV2
clone_size: NA

cdr3_aa: CASSLAVTYNEQFF
cdr3_nt: TGTGCCAGCAGCCTAGCGGTAACCTACAATGAGCAGTTCTTC
j_call: TRBJ2-1
d_call: TRBD2
v_call: TRBV27
clone_size: NA

cdr3_aa: CASSGGGTDTQYF
cdr3_nt: TGTGCCAGCAGTGGAGGGGGCACAGATACGCAGTATTTT
j_call: TRBJ2-3
d_call: NA
v_call: TRBV9
clone_size: few

cdr3_aa: CASSQEEGHPGELFF
cdr3_nt: TGTGCCAGCAGCCAGGAGGAAGGTCACCCCGGGGAGCTGTTTTTT
j_call: TRBJ2-2
d_call: NA
v_call: TRBV6-4
clone_size: NA

cdr3_aa: CASSARDTNTEAFF
cdr3_nt: TGTGCCAGCAGTGCCCGGGACACGAACACTGAAGCTTTCTTT
j_call: TRBJ1-1
d_call: NA
v_call: TRBV25-1
clone_size: NA

cdr3_aa: CASTPGQGDYGYTF
cdr3_nt: TGTGCCAGCACCCCCGGACAGGGGGACTATGGCTACACCTTC
j_call: TRBJ1-2
d_call: TRBD1
v_call: TRBV14
clone_size: NA

cdr3_aa: CASSLGSGPRYEQYF
cdr3_nt: TGTGCCAGCAGCTTGGGGAGCGGACCCCGTTACGAGCAGTACTTC
j_call: TRBJ2-7
d_call: NA
v_call: TRBV7-3
clone_size: NA

cdr3_aa: CASSLDRTRGTEAFF
cdr3_nt: TGTGCCAGCAGCTTGGACAGGACCCGTGGAACTGAAGCTTTCTTT
j_call: TRBJ1-1
d_call: TRBD1
v_call: TRBV7-9
clone_size: few

cdr3_aa: CASSQERTGGGVGTF
cdr3_nt: TGCGCCAGCAGCCAAGAAAGGACAGGGGGCGGTGTGGGCACCTTC
j_call: TRBJ1-2
d_call: TRBD1
v_call: TRBV4-3
clone_size: NA